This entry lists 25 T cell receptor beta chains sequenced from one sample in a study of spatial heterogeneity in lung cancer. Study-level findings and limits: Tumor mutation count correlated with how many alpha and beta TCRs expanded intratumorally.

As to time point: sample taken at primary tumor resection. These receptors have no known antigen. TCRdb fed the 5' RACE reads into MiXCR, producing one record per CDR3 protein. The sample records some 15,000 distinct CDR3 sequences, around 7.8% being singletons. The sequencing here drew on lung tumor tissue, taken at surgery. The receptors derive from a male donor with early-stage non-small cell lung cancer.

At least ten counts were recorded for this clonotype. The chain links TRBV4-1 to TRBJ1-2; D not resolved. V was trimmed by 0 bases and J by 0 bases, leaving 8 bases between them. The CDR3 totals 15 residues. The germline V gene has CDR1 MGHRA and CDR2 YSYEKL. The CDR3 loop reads CASSQEEQPNYGYTF. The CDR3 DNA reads TGCGCCAGCAGCCAAGAAGAGCAACCTAACTATGGCTACACCTTC.

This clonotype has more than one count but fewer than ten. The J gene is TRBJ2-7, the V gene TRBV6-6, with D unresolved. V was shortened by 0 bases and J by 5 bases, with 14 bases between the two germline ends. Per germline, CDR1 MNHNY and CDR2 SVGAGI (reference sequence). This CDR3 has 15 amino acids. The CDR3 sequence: CASSYSMAVANEQYF. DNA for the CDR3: TGTGCCAGCAGTTACTCGATGGCAGTGGCCAACGAGCAGTACTTC.

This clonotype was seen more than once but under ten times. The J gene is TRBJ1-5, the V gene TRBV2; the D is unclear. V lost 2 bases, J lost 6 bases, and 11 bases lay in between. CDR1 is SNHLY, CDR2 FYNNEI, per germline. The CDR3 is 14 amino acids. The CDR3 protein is CASSESSFSQPQHF. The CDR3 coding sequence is TGTGCCAGCAGTGAATCGAGTTTTAGTCAGCCCCAGCATTTT.

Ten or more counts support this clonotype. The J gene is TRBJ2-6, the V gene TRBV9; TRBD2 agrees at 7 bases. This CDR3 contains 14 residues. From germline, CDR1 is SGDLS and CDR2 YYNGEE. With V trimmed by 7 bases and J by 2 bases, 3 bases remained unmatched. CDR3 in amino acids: CASGGGAGANVLTF. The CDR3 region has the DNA TGTGCCAGCGGGGGGGGAGCTGGGGCCAACGTCCTGACTTTC.

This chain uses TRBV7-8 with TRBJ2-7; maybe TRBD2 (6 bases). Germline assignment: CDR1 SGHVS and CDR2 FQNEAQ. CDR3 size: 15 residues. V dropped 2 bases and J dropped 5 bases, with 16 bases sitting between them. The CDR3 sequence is CASSLKRGGIDEQYF. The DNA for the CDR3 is TGTGCCAGCAGCTTAAAACGGGGAGGTATTGACGAGCAGTACTTC.

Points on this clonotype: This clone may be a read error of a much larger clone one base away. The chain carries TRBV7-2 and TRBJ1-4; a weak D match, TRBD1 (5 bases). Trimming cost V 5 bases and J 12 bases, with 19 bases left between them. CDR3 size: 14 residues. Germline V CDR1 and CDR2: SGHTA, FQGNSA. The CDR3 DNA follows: TGTGCCAGCAGCCAACCTATGCCCAGGGAAGAACTGTTTTTT. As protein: CASSQPMPREELFF.

This CDR3 reads CASSLTRDSHEQFF. CDR3 DNA: TGTGCCAGCAGCTTAACGCGGGACAGCCATGAGCAGTTCTTC. The V gene is TRBV7-3, the J gene TRBJ2-1, with D perhaps TRBD1 (7 bases). This CDR3 region has 14 residues. Germline CDR1 and CDR2: SGHTA and FQGTGA. V was pared by 0 bases and J by 8 bases, with 11 bases between.

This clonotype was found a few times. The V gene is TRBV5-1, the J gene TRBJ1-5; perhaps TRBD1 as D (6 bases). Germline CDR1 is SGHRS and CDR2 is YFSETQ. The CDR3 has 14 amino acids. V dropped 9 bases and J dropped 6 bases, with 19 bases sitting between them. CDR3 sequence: CATPPTGRVQPQHF. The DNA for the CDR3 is TGCGCCACTCCCCCGACAGGTAGGGTTCAGCCCCAGCATTTT.

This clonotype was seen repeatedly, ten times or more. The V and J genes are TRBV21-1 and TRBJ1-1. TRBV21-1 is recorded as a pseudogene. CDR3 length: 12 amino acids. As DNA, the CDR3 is TGTGCCAGGGACCCAGGGAACACTGAAGCTTTCTTT. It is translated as CARDPGNTEAFF.

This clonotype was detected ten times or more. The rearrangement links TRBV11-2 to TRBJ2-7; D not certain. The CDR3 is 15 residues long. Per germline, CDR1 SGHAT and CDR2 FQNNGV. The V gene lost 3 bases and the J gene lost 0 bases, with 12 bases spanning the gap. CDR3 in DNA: TGTGCCAGCAGCTTTGACATCACGAGCTCCTACGAGCAGTACGTC. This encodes CASSFDITSSYEQYV.

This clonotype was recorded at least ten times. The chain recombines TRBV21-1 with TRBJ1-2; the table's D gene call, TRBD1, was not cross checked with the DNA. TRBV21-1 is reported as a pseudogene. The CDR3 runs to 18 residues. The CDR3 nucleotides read TGTGCCAGCAGCAAAGAATACGTTCCGGGGATGAGCAACTATGGCTACACCTTC. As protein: CASSKEYVPGMSNYGYTF.

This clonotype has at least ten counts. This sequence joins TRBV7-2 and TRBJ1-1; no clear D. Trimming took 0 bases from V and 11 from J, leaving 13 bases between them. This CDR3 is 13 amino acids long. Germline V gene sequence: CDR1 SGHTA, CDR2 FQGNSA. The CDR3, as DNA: TGTGCCAGCAGCTTAGCGGAAGTGAATTTTGCTTTCTTT. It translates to CASSLAEVNFAFF.

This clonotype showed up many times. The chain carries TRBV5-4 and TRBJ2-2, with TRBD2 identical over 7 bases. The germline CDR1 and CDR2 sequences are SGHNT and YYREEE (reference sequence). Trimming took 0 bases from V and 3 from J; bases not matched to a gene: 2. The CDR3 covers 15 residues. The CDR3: CASSLGGRDTGELFF. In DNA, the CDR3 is TGTGCCAGCAGCTTGGGGGGGAGGGACACCGGGGAGCTGTTTTTT. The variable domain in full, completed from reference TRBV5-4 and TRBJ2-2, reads ETGVTQSPTHLIKTRGQQVTLRCSSQSGHNTVSWYQQALGQGPQFIFQYYREEENGRGNFPPRFSGLQFPNYSSELNVNALELDDSALYLCASSLGGRDTGELFFGEGSRLTVL.

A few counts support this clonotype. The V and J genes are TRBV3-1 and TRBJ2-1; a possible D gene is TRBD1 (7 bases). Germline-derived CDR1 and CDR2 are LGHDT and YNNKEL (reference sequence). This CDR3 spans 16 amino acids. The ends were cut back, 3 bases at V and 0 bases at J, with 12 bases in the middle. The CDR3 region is CASSQAGQYSYNEQFF. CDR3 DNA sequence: TGTGCCAGCAGCCAGGCGGGACAGTACTCCTACAATGAGCAGTTCTTC.

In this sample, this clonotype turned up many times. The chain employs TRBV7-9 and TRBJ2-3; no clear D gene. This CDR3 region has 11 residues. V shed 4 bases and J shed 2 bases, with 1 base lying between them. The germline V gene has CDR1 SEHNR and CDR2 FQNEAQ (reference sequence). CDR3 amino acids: CASSSTDTQYF. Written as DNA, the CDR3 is TGTGCCAGCAGCTCCACAGATACGCAGTATTTT.

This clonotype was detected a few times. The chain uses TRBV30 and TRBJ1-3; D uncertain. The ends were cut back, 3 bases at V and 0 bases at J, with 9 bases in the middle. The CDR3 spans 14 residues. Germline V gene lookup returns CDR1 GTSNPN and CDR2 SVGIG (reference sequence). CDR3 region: CAWRIVNSGNTIYF. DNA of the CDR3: TGTGCCTGGAGGATCGTCAACTCTGGAAACACCATATATTTT.

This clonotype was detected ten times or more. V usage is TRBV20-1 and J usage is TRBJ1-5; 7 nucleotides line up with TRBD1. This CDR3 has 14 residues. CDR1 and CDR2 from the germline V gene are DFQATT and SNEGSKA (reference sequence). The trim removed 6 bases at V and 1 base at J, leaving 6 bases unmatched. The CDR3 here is CSASPDRSNQPQHF. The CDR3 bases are TGCAGTGCAAGCCCGGACAGGAGCAATCAGCCCCAGCATTTT.

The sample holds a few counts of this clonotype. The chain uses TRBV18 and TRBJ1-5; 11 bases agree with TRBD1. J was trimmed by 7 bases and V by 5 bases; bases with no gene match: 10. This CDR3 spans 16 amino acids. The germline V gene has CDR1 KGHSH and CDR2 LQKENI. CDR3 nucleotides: TGTGCCAGCTCAGATCAAGGACAGGGGGCAGGGCAGCCCCAGCATTTT. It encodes CASSDQGQGAGQPQHF.

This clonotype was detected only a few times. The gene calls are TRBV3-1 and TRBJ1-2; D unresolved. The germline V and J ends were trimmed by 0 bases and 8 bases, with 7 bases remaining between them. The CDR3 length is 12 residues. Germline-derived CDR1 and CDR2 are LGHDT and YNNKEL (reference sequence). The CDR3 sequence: CASSQESRGYTF. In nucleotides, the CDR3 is TGTGCCAGCAGCCAAGAATCGAGGGGCTACACCTTC.

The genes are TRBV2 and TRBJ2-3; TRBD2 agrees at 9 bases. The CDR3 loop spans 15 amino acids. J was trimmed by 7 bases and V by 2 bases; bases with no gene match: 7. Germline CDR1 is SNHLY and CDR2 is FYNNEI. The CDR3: CASSETSGRFYTQYF. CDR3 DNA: TGTGCCAGCAGTGAAACTAGCGGGCGATTTTATACGCAGTATTTT.

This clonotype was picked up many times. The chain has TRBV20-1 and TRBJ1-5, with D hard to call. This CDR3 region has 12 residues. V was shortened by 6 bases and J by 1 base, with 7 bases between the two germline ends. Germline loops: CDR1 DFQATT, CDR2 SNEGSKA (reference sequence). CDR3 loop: CSATDSNQPQHF. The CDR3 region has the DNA TGCAGTGCAACCGACAGCAATCAGCCCCAGCATTTT.

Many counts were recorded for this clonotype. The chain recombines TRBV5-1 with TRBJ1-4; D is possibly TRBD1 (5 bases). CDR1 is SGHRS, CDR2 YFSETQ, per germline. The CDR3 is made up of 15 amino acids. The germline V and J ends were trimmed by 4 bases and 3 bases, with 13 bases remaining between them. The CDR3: CASSTGTDPNEKLFF. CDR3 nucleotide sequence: TGCGCCAGCAGCACGGGGACGGATCCTAATGAAAAACTGTTTTTT.

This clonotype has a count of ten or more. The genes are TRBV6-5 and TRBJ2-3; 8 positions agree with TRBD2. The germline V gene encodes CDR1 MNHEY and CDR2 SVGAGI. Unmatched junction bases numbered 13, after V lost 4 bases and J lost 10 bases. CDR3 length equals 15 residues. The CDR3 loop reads CASSLERGPFEAQYF. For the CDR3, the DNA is TGTGCCAGCAGTTTGGAGCGGGGGCCCTTCGAGGCGCAGTATTTT.

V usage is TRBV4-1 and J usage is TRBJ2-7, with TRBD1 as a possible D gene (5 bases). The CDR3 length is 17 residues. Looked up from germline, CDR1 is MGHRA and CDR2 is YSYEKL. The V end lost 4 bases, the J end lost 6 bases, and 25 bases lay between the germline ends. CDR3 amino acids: CASSLRVTGNGVGEQYF. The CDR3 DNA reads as TGCGCCAGCAGCCTTAGAGTAACAGGTAATGGGGTCGGCGAGCAGTACTTC.

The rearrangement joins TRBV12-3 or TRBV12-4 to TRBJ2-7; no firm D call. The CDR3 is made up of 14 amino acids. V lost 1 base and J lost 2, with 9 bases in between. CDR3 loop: CASSLGAGPYEQYV. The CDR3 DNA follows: TGTGCCAGCAGTTTAGGGGCAGGCCCCTACGAGCAGTACGTC.